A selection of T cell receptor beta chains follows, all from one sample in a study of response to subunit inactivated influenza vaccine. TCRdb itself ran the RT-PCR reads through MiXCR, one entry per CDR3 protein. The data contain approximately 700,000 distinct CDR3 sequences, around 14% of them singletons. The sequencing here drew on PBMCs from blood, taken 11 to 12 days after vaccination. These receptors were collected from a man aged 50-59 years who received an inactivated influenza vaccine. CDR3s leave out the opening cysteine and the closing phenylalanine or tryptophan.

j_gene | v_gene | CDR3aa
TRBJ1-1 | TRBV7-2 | ASSFGAGIEAF
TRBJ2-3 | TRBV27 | ASSLSRQTSTDTQY
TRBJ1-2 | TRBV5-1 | ASSLAGVGGYT
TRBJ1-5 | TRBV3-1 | ASSQEGESNQPQH
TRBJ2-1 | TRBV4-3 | ASSSRLVYSGDEQF
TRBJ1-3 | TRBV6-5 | ASSYSSSKGNTIY
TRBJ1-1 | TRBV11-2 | ASSSQVNTEAF
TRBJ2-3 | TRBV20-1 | SARVARDTQY
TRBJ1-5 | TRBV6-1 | ASSEDGNQPQH
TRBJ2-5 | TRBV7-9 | ASSLRRQGQETQY
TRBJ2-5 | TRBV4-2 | ASSQDPQGAQY
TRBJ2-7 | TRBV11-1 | ASSLESYLRDLTYEQY
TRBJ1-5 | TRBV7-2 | ASGTGPNQPQH
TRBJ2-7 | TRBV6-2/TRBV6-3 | ASSTINPVYSYEQY
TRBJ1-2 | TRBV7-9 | ASSRDSLGGYT
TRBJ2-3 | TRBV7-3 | ASSLSSTDTQY
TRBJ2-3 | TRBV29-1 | SYRGGPFTDTQY
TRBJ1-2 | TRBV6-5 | ASSYGADNLYGYT
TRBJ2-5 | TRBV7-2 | ASSLGRAGETQY
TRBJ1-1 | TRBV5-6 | ASSSRREWNTEAF
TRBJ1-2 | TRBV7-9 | ASSHQTDRGYT
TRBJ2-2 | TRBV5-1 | ASSKRDRVNTGELF
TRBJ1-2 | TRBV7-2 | ASSLGAGGYNGYT
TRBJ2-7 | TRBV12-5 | ASGFVPGRSLCEQY
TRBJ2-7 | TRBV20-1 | SARGGFAYEQY
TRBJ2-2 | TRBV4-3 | ASSPQGGGPTGELF
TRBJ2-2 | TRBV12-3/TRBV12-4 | ASSFGEGEPFWTGELF
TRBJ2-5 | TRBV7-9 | ASITVPGQGETQY
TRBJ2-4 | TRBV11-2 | ASSLEGAPLNIQY
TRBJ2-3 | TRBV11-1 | ASSSGGYAGADTDTQY
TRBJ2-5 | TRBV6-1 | ASRPGTKETQY
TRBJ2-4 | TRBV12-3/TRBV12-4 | ASSLLWEAKNIQY
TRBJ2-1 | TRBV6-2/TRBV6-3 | ASQFTKVGMTYNEQF
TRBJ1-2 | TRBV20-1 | SARDVASPYGYT
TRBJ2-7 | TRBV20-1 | SASLSLAGDIGY
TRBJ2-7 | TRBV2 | ASTPMGLGAYEQY
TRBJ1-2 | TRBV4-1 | ASSIPGLSGYT
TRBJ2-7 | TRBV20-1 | SARDQGVSGDVYEQY
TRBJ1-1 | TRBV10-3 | AISESTTGTRELEAF
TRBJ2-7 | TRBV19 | ASPRQGSYEQY
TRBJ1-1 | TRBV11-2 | ASSLDRVVAF
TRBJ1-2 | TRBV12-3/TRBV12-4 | ASSLDGTVNYGYT
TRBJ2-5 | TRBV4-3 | ASSQLRASGETQY
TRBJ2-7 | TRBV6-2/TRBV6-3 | ASSYRQGRSYEQY